The rows below give T cell receptor beta chains drawn from one sample of a study of PD-1 blockade in classical Hodgkin lymphoma. The data were produced by immunoSEQ multiplex PCR, yet TCRdb's version contains in-frame clones alone and is incomplete. The data show about 30,000 clones, 70% to 75% seen once. Sequenced here: peripheral blood mononuclear cells (PBMCs), sampled before the second cycle of nivolumab. These TCRs come from a human donor with classical Hodgkin lymphoma. Both conserved end residues are part of each CDR3. A D gene is named only where the DNA matches it firmly. Size is stated for part of the rows, as once, few or many counts, or as a class when the clone is expanded.

>TRBV5-1|-|-|TRBJ2-7
TGCGCCAGCAGCTTGGTTGGCAGGGAGGCTGCCTACGAGCAGTACTTC
CASSLVGREAAYEQYF
>TRBV28|-|few|TRBJ1-5
TGTGCCAGCAACCCTAGACGTAGGGGGGATCAGCCCCAGCATTTT
CASNPRRRGDQPQHF
>TRBV10-3|TRBD1|-|TRBJ2-7
TGTGCCACCGGACAGGGGACGTTCGAGCAGTACTTC
CATGQGTFEQYF
>TRBV6-1|-|-|TRBJ2-5
TGTGCCAGCAGTGAAGACGGGAACTCCCAGTACTTC
CASSEDGNSQYF
>TRBV11-2|-|-|TRBJ2-2
TGTGCCAGCAGCTTAGAGGGCCCCGGGGAGCTGTTTTTT
CASSLEGPGELFF
>TRBV7-9|-|-|TRBJ2-3
TGTGCCAGCAGCTTAGTGTTGGACTTAAACACAGATACGCAGTATTTT
CASSLVLDLNTDTQYF
>TRBV16|-|-|TRBJ2-3
TGTGCCAGCAGCCATTCCGGTTGGGCTAGTCCCACAGATACGCAGTATTTT
CASSHSGWASPTDTQYF
>TRBV27|-|medium-sized|TRBJ1-1
TGTGCCAGCATTCGGGGGACTGAAGCTTTCTTT
CASIRGTEAFF
>TRBV28|TRBD1|-|TRBJ2-1
TGTGCCAGCAGCCCACCGGACAGGACCTACAATGAGCAGTTCTTC
CASSPPDRTYNEQFF
>TRBV20-1|-|few|TRBJ1-1
TGCAGTGCTAGACAGGGTGAAGCTTTCTTT
CSARQGEAFF
>TRBV7-9|-|few|TRBJ2-3
TGTGCCAGCAGCTTAAATCCAGGGGACACAGATACGCAGTATTTT
CASSLNPGDTDTQYF
>TRBV19|-|once|TRBJ2-7
TGTGCCAGTAGTATAGAGGAGGGACCCTACGAGCAGTACTTC
CASSIEEGPYEQYF
>TRBV7-9|-|-|TRBJ2-1
TGTGCCAGCAGCTTAGATACCGGGCCGAGGTTCTTC
CASSLDTGPRFF
>TRBV6-1|TRBD1|few|TRBJ1-5
TGTGCCAGCAGTGCTCGGACAGGGACTAGCAATCAGCCCCAGCATTTT
CASSARTGTSNQPQHF
>TRBV20-1|-|-|TRBJ1-2
TGCAGTGCCACCTATGGCTACACCTTC
CSATYGYTF
>TRBV4-2|-|-|TRBJ1-1
TGTGCCAGCAGCCCGGGACTCTTGAACACTGAAGCTTTCTTT
CASSPGLLNTEAFF
>TRBV27|TRBD1|-|TRBJ1-2
TGTGCCAGCAGTTTATTGGGACAGGGGAGTGGCTACACCTTC
CASSLLGQGSGYTF
>TRBV19|-|-|TRBJ1-4
TGTGCCAGTAGTATACGGGCAGATGCAACTAATGAAAAACTGTTTTTT
CASSIRADATNEKLFF
>TRBV9|-|-|TRBJ2-3
TGTGCCAGCAGCCTCCTGGGGGGGGCCCTAATGGGAGATACGCAGTATTTT
CASSLLGGALMGDTQYF
>TRBV30|-|-|TRBJ2-7
TGTGCCTGGAGAAGTTTCGGATCCTACGAGCAGTACTTC
CAWRSFGSYEQYF